One sample yielded the 29 T cell receptor beta chains listed below, sequenced in a study of human T cells and chemical hapten exposure. Time point specified: patch test 2, 6 weeks after DPC sensitization. The treatment is: therapeutic diphenylcyclopropenone sensitization with weekly scalp DPC. Each CDR3 protein gets one entry after TCRdb re-called the RACE reads with MiXCR. Counted here are roughly 120,000 distinct CDR3 sequences, 9.2% occurring once; the ten biggest clones make up more than 3%. The source was whole blood, collected in connection with sensitization to the hapten diphenylcyclopropenone (DPC). Receptors were obtained from a woman aged 40 to 49 with alopecia areata. Some clones in this sample may be carry-over from other donors' samples.

This clonotype has a handful of counts. The rearrangement links TRBV25-1 to TRBJ1-1; 8 bases match TRBD1. The CDR3 sequence is 14 residues long. J gave up 0 bases and V 6 bases, and 3 bases lay outside the gene matches. In germline, CDR1 is MGHDK, CDR2 SYGVNS. The CDR3 DNA sequence: TGTGCCAGCAGGCGGACAGGGATGAACACTGAAGCTTTCTTT. This translates into CASRRTGMNTEAFF.

This clonotype was seen a few times. The gene calls are TRBV5-1 and TRBJ2-3; D remains unclear. With 4 bases removed from V and 2 bases from J, the gap between germline ends came to 11 bases. CDR1 SGHRS and CDR2 YFSETQ come from the germline V gene. The CDR3 is made up of 14 amino acids. The CDR3 protein is CASSQGRSTDTQYF. CDR3 bases: TGCGCCAGCAGCCAAGGGCGCTCCACAGATACGCAGTATTTT.

The chain employs TRBV3-1 and TRBJ2-3, with a weak D call TRBD2 (6 bases). The CDR3 runs 22 residues. The ends were cut back, 0 bases at V and 1 base at J, with 29 bases in the middle. The V gene's germline CDR1 is LGHDT and CDR2 YNNKEL (reference sequence). Here the CDR3 DNA reads TGTGCCAGCAGCCAAGATCGTGTTGCGGGGATCCAATGGTGCTTTCGCACAGATACGCAGTATTTT. Translated: CASSQDRVAGIQWCFRTDTQYF.

CDR3 sequence: CSARGRERSPGDTQYF. DNA of the CDR3: TGCAGTGCTAGAGGAAGGGAGCGGAGCCCGGGGGATACGCAGTATTTT. The chain employs TRBV20-1 and TRBJ2-3, with TRBD2 as a possible D gene (5 bases). The CDR3 spans 16 residues. V lost 1 base, J lost 6 bases, and 20 bases lay in between. Germline assignment: CDR1 DFQATT and CDR2 SNEGSKA (reference sequence).

This clonotype turned up a few times. DNA of the CDR3: TGTGCCAGCTCGGGGGCAGAGGGGAAGATGAGCGAGCAGTACTTC. Protein: CASSGAEGKMSEQYF. V usage is TRBV18 and J usage is TRBJ2-7, with D tentatively TRBD1 (6 bases). Trimming pared 6 bases from V and 6 bases from J, leaving 21 bases between. The germline V gene has CDR1 KGHSH and CDR2 LQKENI. The CDR3 extends over 15 amino acids.

This clonotype was seen a few times. The J gene is TRBJ2-2, the V gene TRBV19; no definite D call. The CDR3 runs to 12 residues. V was trimmed by 9 bases and J by 5 bases, leaving 10 bases between them. CDR1 LNHDA and CDR2 SQIVND come from the germline V gene (reference sequence). CDR3 loop: CASPRATGELFF. DNA for the CDR3: TGTGCCAGCCCTCGCGCGACCGGGGAGCTGTTTTTT.

This clonotype was picked up a small number of times. The chain joins TRBV18 to TRBJ2-7; D call uncertain. The CDR3 spans 15 residues. V was pared by 2 bases and J by 1 base, with 12 bases between. Germline CDR1 reads KGHSH; CDR2 reads LQKENI. CDR3: CASSPVSDGSYEQYF. In DNA, the CDR3 is TGTGCCAGCTCACCAGTCTCGGACGGATCCTACGAGCAGTACTTC.

Ten or more counts support this clonotype. J is TRBJ1-1 and V is TRBV18; perhaps TRBD1 as D (5 bases). The germline V gene encodes CDR1 KGHSH and CDR2 LQKENI. The CDR3 has 13 residues. The V end was cut by 4 bases, the J end by 0 bases, with 6 bases between. The DNA of the CDR3 is TGTGCCAGCTCACAGGACATGAACACTGAAGCTTTCTTT. Its protein is CASSQDMNTEAFF.

The chain combines TRBV6-7 with TRBJ1-6; 7 positions agree with TRBD1. TRBV6-7 has ORF status, its function being uncertain. The V segment lost 7 bases and the J segment 7 bases; nucleotides outside the gene matches: 13. The CDR3 is 16 amino acids. The CDR3 spells CASILRIQGWNSPLHF. Written as DNA, the CDR3 is TGTGCCAGCATCTTACGAATACAGGGGTGGAATTCACCCCTCCACTTT.

This clonotype came up a few times. V gene TRBV7-9 combines with J gene TRBJ2-2, with D unclear. The CDR3 is made up of 14 amino acids. In germline, CDR1 is SEHNR, CDR2 FQNEAQ (reference sequence). Trimming took off 6 bases at V and 5 bases at J, with 13 bases between the two ends. The CDR3 DNA reads as TGTGCCAGCAGGCCACCCTTTGATACCGGGGAGCTGTTTTTT. It codes for CASRPPFDTGELFF.

The rearrangement joins TRBV12-2 to TRBJ1-2. TRBV12-2 is shown as a pseudogene. The CDR3 contains 15 residues. The CDR3 region has the DNA TGTGCAAGTCGCCCCTGGGGGGGGGCCCTCTATGGCTACACCTTC. As protein: CASRPWGGALYGYTF.

This clonotype was seen a handful of times. The chain has TRBV20-1 and TRBJ1-2; D unclear. V was shortened by 4 bases and J by 3 bases, with 12 bases between the two germline ends. Germline V gene sequence: CDR1 DFQATT, CDR2 SNEGSKA (reference sequence). This CDR3 has 13 amino acids. DNA for the CDR3: TGCAGTGCTAAATCCCAATCCTACTATGGCTACACCTTC. It encodes CSAKSQSYYGYTF.

This clonotype was seen more than once but under ten times. The CDR3 loop reads CASRDPGDRMDGYTF. CDR3 nucleotide sequence: TGTGCCAGCAGGGACCCGGGGGACAGGATGGATGGCTACACCTTC. The chain uses TRBV12-3 or TRBV12-4 and TRBJ1-2, with TRBD1 identical over 8 bases. CDR3 length equals 15 residues. The junction had 12 bases not matched to a gene; V was cut back by 6 bases and J by 6 bases.

Ten or more counts support this clonotype. The gene calls are TRBV5-1 and TRBJ1-1; TRBD1 might be the D (5 bases). In germline, CDR1 is SGHRS, CDR2 YFSETQ. The CDR3 contains 11 residues. Trimming pared 3 bases from V and 10 bases from J, leaving 10 bases between. CDR3 coding DNA: TGCGCCAGCAGCTCAGGGACCTCAGCTTTCTTT. It translates to CASSSGTSAFF.

This clonotype occurred many times. V gene TRBV18 combines with J gene TRBJ1-2; D not resolved. V shed 3 bases and J shed 9 bases, with 8 bases lying between them. CDR1 is KGHSH and CDR2 is LQKENI in the germline V gene. The CDR3 length is 11 residues. The CDR3 loop reads CASSPDRSYTF. The CDR3 bases are TGTGCCAGCTCACCCGACCGGAGCTACACCTTC.

This clonotype has more than one count but fewer than ten. The chain links TRBV2 to TRBJ1-6; D uncertain. V lost 6 bases to trimming and J lost 1 base, with 7 bases between them. This CDR3 comprises 14 residues. Looked up from germline, CDR1 is SNHLY and CDR2 is FYNNEI. CDR3 DNA: TGTGCCAGCAGGATACCTTCCTATAATTCACCCCTCCACTTT. Translating it yields CASRIPSYNSPLHF.

The genes are TRBV6-2 or TRBV6-3 and TRBJ2-7, with D perhaps TRBD1 (5 bases). The germline V gene encodes CDR1 MNHEY and CDR2 SVGEGT. The ends were cut back, 3 bases at V and 0 bases at J, with 9 bases in the middle. The CDR3 is made up of 14 amino acids. CDR3 coding DNA: TGTGCCAGCAGTTATTCAGGGCCCTCCTACGAGCAGTACTTC. Its protein is CASSYSGPSYEQYF.

This clonotype appeared many times. The chain employs TRBV4-1 and TRBJ2-5; possible D gene TRBD2, 5 bases. Germline CDR1 MGHRA, CDR2 YSYEKL. This CDR3 is 15 amino acids long. V lost 2 bases and J 5 bases, leaving 15 bases between the germline ends. CDR3 protein: CASSQFRTVGETQYF. DNA for the CDR3: TGCGCCAGCAGCCAATTCCGGACTGTCGGGGAGACCCAGTACTTC.

This clonotype has ten or more counts. CDR3 sequence (DNA): TGCGCCAGCAGCCCGGCAGCGGGACAAGAGACCCAGTACTTC. This gives the protein CASSPAAGQETQYF. This chain uses TRBV5-1 with TRBJ2-5; 7 bases align to TRBD2. Trimming took 4 bases from V and 2 from J; bases not matched to a gene: 5. There are 14 residues in the CDR3. The germline CDR1 and CDR2 sequences are SGHRS and YFSETQ. The complete variable domain, with remaining parts taken from reference TRBV5-1 and TRBJ2-5, reads KAGVTQTPRYLIKTRGQQVTLSCSPISGHRSVSWYQQTPGQGLQFLFEYFSETQRNKGNFPGRFSGRQFSNSRSEMNVSTLELGDSALYLCASSPAAGQETQYFGPGTRLLVL.

This clonotype was observed a few times. This sequence joins TRBV9 and TRBJ1-1, with D possibly matching TRBD1 (5 bases). The germline V and J ends were trimmed by 3 bases and 0 bases, with 6 bases remaining between them. This CDR3 is 13 amino acids long. CDR1 is SGDLS and CDR2 is YYNGEE in the germline V gene. For the CDR3, the DNA is TGTGCCAGCAGCGAACAGGTGAACACTGAAGCTTTCTTT. It codes for CASSEQVNTEAFF.

This chain links TRBV5-1 with TRBJ1-1; no clear D gene. V gave up 4 bases and J gave up 3 bases, with 16 bases separating them. In germline, CDR1 is SGHRS, CDR2 YFSETQ. The CDR3 loop spans 15 amino acids. The CDR3 region is CASSLETDTYTEAFF. In DNA form, the CDR3 reads TGCGCCAGCAGCCTAGAGACTGATACTTACACTGAAGCTTTCTTT.

There are a few counts of this clonotype. The chain combines TRBV9 with TRBJ2-7; the D gene could be TRBD1 or TRBD2 (6 bases each). V dropped 0 bases and J dropped 5 bases, with 9 bases sitting between them. This CDR3 region has 13 residues. Germline V CDR1 and CDR2: SGDLS, YYNGEE. The CDR3 DNA sequence: TGTGCCAGCAGCGTAGTGGGGGGCCACGAGCAGTACTTC. It encodes CASSVVGGHEQYF.

About this clonotype: A much bigger clone sits one base away, suggesting this may be a read error. The chain uses TRBV6-1 and TRBJ2-7; possibly TRBD1 for D (6 bases). This CDR3 has 14 residues. Germline CDR1 reads MNHNS; CDR2 reads SASEGT. The CDR3: CASSEVGRGYEQHF. The CDR3 region has the DNA TGTGCCAGCAGTGAAGTTGGCAGGGGTTACGAGCAGCACTTC.

On this clonotype itself: Since a much larger clone is just one base distant, this may be a read error. The V call is TRBV7-2, the J call TRBJ1-6; TRBD1 matches at 8 bases. The CDR3 contains 15 residues. Germline CDR1 SGHTA, CDR2 FQGNSA. DNA of the CDR3: TGTGCCAGCAGCATTGACAGGGGCAATAATTCACCCCTCAACTTT. This encodes CASSIDRGNNSPLNF.

This clonotype was detected ten times or more. The chain employs TRBV3-2 and TRBJ2-4; the table gives TRBD1 as D, unverified against the DNA. TRBV3-2 is a recognized pseudogene. The CDR3 loop spans 14 amino acids. The DNA for the CDR3 is TGTGCCAGCAGCCAAGACAGGGTGGAAAACATTCAGTACTTC. Amino acid sequence: CASSQDRVENIQYF.

The gene calls are TRBV5-1 and TRBJ1-1, with D tentatively TRBD1 (5 bases). Trimming took 0 bases from V and 1 from J, leaving 10 bases between them. The CDR3 has 15 amino acids. Germline CDR1 and CDR2: SGHRS and YFSETQ. The CDR3 nucleotides are TGCGCCAGCAGCTTGGGTGACAGACAGAACACTGAAGCTTTCTTT. Its protein is CASSLGDRQNTEAFF.

This clonotype was seen many times. The chain carries TRBV9 and TRBJ2-1, with 10 positions matching TRBD2. Germline CDR1 reads SGDLS; CDR2 reads YYNGEE. CDR3 length: 15 residues. J lost 0 bases, V lost 4 bases, and 1 base had no gene match. The DNA for the CDR3 is TGTGCCAGCAGCCCTAGCGGGAGCTCCTACAATGAGCAGTTCTTC. Residues: CASSPSGSSYNEQFF.

This clonotype appeared a few times. The CDR3 DNA reads TGTGCCAGCAGTTACTGGACTAGCGGGGGAAATGAGCAGTTCTTC. This sequence encodes CASSYWTSGGNEQFF. V gene TRBV27 combines with J gene TRBJ2-1; 13 bases agree with TRBD2. The germline V gene has CDR1 MNHEY and CDR2 SMNVEV (reference sequence). After removal of 4 bases from V and 7 bases from J, the junction contained 4 bases not matched to a gene. This CDR3 spans 15 amino acids.

The chain employs TRBV28 and TRBJ1-6; a possible D gene is TRBD1 (5 bases). The length of the CDR3 is 12 residues. Germline V CDR1 and CDR2: MDHEN, SYDVKM. V lost 5 bases and J lost 6, with 5 bases in between. This CDR3 reads CASSQGNSPLHF. CDR3 DNA: TGTGCCAGCAGTCAGGGTAATTCACCCCTCCACTTT.